This TCR beta chain is drawn from a study of T cells after yellow fever vaccination. Trimming stripped 6 bases from V and 5 bases from J, with 16 bases between. Germline CDR1 reads MNHEY; CDR2 reads SVGEGT. CDR3 length: 14 residues. This clonotype has a handful of counts. Template switching with 5'RACE generated the TCR cDNA and added a universal primer site and UMIs. TCRdb re-called the 5' RACE reads through MiXCR, storing one row per CDR3 protein. The sample holds approximately 300,000 distinct CDR3 sequences; roughly 10% are singletons and the top ten take about 3.5%. The source material was CD4+ T cells sorted from PBMCs, sampled 45 days after the yellow fever booster vaccination. V usage is TRBV6-2 or TRBV6-3 and J usage is TRBJ2-5; tentative D call: TRBD2 (5 bases). This sequence originates from a man between 18 and 29 years old who received the YFV17D yellow fever vaccine. The CDR3: CASSSALVRETQYF. CDR3 nucleotides: TGTGCCAGCAGCTCCGCACTAGTTCGGGAGACCCAGTACTTC.